This is a list of T cell receptor beta chains from one sample in a study of cytomegalovirus exposure and HLA in healthy donors. Here immunoSEQ multiplex PCR was the method, and the copy in TCRdb shows in-frame clones only, minus some. The table records around 270,000 clones, roughly 80% of them present only once. Sequencing was carried out using PBMCs. All receptors derive from a girl aged 2 to 10 in good health and CMV-seronegative. CDR3s include the opening cysteine and the closing phenylalanine or tryptophan. The D gene is left open where the match is weak. Some rows mark clone size as missing; the rest say once, few, many or name a class of expanded clone.

J gene: TRBJ1-6; clone size: NA; D gene: TRBD1; V gene: TRBV25-1; CDR3 length: 14; CDR3 DNA: TGTGCCAGCAGTACTACAGGGGGAGAATCACCCCTCCACTTT; CDR3 protein: CASSTTGGESPLHF
J gene: TRBJ1-2; clone size: NA; D gene: NA; V gene: TRBV5-1; CDR3 length: 15; CDR3 DNA: TGCGCCAGCAGCTTGGAATGGGGGCTGAACTATGGCTACACCTTC; CDR3 protein: CASSLEWGLNYGYTF
J gene: TRBJ1-2; clone size: NA; D gene: NA; V gene: TRBV6-5; CDR3 length: 14; CDR3 DNA: TGTGCCAGCAGTTACTCGTCTCCGGCGGGCGGCTACACCTTC; CDR3 protein: CASSYSSPAGGYTF
J gene: TRBJ1-5; clone size: NA; D gene: TRBD1; V gene: TRBV9; CDR3 length: 15; CDR3 DNA: TGTGCCAGCAGCGGGACAGGGGGCCCCAATCAGCCCCAGCATTTT; CDR3 protein: CASSGTGGPNQPQHF
J gene: TRBJ1-2; clone size: NA; D gene: NA; V gene: TRBV19; CDR3 length: 13; CDR3 DNA: TGTGCCAGTAGTAACAGTCTCAGGTTTGGCTACACCTTC; CDR3 protein: CASSNSLRFGYTF
J gene: TRBJ1-1; clone size: NA; D gene: TRBD1; V gene: TRBV5-1; CDR3 length: 16; CDR3 DNA: TGCGCCAGCAGCCGCGGGGATAGGACAGGGGACACTGAAGCTTTCTTT; CDR3 protein: CASSRGDRTGDTEAFF
J gene: TRBJ1-3; clone size: few; D gene: NA; V gene: TRBV7-9; CDR3 length: 19; CDR3 DNA: TGTGCCAGCAGCCCTCGTGGCCCCCCACAGTTCATCTCTGGAAACACCATATATTTT; CDR3 protein: CASSPRGPPQFISGNTIYF
J gene: TRBJ1-2; clone size: NA; D gene: NA; V gene: TRBV7-3; CDR3 length: 15; CDR3 DNA: TGTGCCAGCAGCCCTCGGGGGGGGGCAGGCTATGGCTACACCTTC; CDR3 protein: CASSPRGGAGYGYTF
J gene: TRBJ1-2; clone size: NA; D gene: NA; V gene: TRBV9; CDR3 length: 11; CDR3 DNA: TGTGCCAGCAGTACTAACTATGGCTACACCTTC; CDR3 protein: CASSTNYGYTF
J gene: TRBJ2-7; clone size: NA; D gene: TRBD1; V gene: TRBV5-4; CDR3 length: 15; CDR3 DNA: TGTGCCAGCAGCCTACGGGACAGATTCCCCTACGAGCAGTACTTC; CDR3 protein: CASSLRDRFPYEQYF
J gene: TRBJ2-7; clone size: NA; D gene: TRBD2; V gene: TRBV7-8; CDR3 length: 17; CDR3 DNA: TGTGCCAGCAGCTTAACCGGGTGGAGCGGGAGCCCCCACGAGCAGTACTTC; CDR3 protein: CASSLTGWSGSPHEQYF
J gene: TRBJ2-2; clone size: few; D gene: NA; V gene: TRBV19; CDR3 length: 13; CDR3 DNA: TGTGCCAGTATGAGTCTTGACACCGGGGAGCTGTTTTTT; CDR3 protein: CASMSLDTGELFF
J gene: TRBJ1-6; clone size: few; D gene: TRBD1; V gene: TRBV5-5; CDR3 length: 15; CDR3 DNA: TGTGCCAGCAGCGCATCGACAGGGGGCGGTTCACCCCTCCACTTT; CDR3 protein: CASSASTGGGSPLHF
J gene: TRBJ1-1; clone size: NA; D gene: NA; V gene: TRBV11-2; CDR3 length: 18; CDR3 DNA: TGTGCCAGCAGCTTAGATGCAACGTCTTCGGACATGAACACTGAAGCTTTCTTT; CDR3 protein: CASSLDATSSDMNTEAFF
J gene: TRBJ1-1; clone size: NA; D gene: TRBD1; V gene: TRBV27; CDR3 length: 16; CDR3 DNA: TGTGCCAGCAGTTTACTCCCAGGGGGCAGGAACACTGAAGCTTTCTTT; CDR3 protein: CASSLLPGGRNTEAFF
J gene: TRBJ2-7; clone size: NA; D gene: TRBD1; V gene: TRBV7-9; CDR3 length: 15; CDR3 DNA: TGTGCCAGCAGCCCACGGGACAGGTTAACCTACGAGCAGTACTTC; CDR3 protein: CASSPRDRLTYEQYF
J gene: TRBJ2-3; clone size: NA; D gene: NA; V gene: TRBV5-1; CDR3 length: 12; CDR3 DNA: TGCGCCAGCAGCTTGACGGGAGATACGCAGTATTTT; CDR3 protein: CASSLTGDTQYF
J gene: TRBJ2-5; clone size: NA; D gene: TRBD2; V gene: TRBV6-5; CDR3 length: 15; CDR3 DNA: TGTGCCAGCAGTACAACTAGCGGGGGGGAAGAGACCCAGTACTTC; CDR3 protein: CASSTTSGGEETQYF
J gene: TRBJ1-6; clone size: NA; D gene: TRBD1; V gene: TRBV9; CDR3 length: 14; CDR3 DNA: TGTGCCAGCAGCCCCCGACAGGGGGTTGGGACCCTCCACTTT; CDR3 protein: CASSPRQGVGTLHF
J gene: TRBJ2-1; clone size: NA; D gene: TRBD2; V gene: TRBV6-4; CDR3 length: 14; CDR3 DNA: TGTGCCAGCAGTGAGGCGGGAGGGTTCGATGAGCAGTTCTTC; CDR3 protein: CASSEAGGFDEQFF
J gene: TRBJ2-7; clone size: few; D gene: NA; V gene: TRBV7-3; CDR3 length: 12; CDR3 DNA: TGTGCCAGCAGATTAGGGCCGGGGGAGCAGTACTTC; CDR3 protein: CASRLGPGEQYF
J gene: TRBJ1-1; clone size: NA; D gene: NA; V gene: TRBV29-1; CDR3 length: 11; CDR3 DNA: TGCAGCGTGGGGGGGGACACTGAAGCTTTCTTT; CDR3 protein: CSVGGDTEAFF
J gene: TRBJ2-1; clone size: NA; D gene: TRBD2; V gene: TRBV5-1; CDR3 length: 17; CDR3 DNA: TGCGCCAGCAGCCCCCAGATGGCGGGGGGAGGAGGCAATGAGCAGTTCTTC; CDR3 protein: CASSPQMAGGGGNEQFF
J gene: TRBJ2-3; clone size: NA; D gene: NA; V gene: TRBV7-8; CDR3 length: 16; CDR3 DNA: TGTGCCAGCAGCTTAGCCGGGGGAGGAGCCACAGATACGCAGTATTTT; CDR3 protein: CASSLAGGGATDTQYF
J gene: TRBJ2-5; clone size: NA; D gene: TRBD2; V gene: TRBV29-1; CDR3 length: 15; CDR3 DNA: TGCAGCGTTGGGAAGTCTAGCGGGAAAAGTGAGACCCAGTACTTC; CDR3 protein: CSVGKSSGKSETQYF
J gene: TRBJ2-1; clone size: NA; D gene: NA; V gene: TRBV7-2; CDR3 length: 14; CDR3 DNA: TGTGCCAGCAGCGCCCGAGGCGGGGCCAATGAGCAGTTCTTC; CDR3 protein: CASSARGGANEQFF
J gene: TRBJ1-1; clone size: NA; D gene: NA; V gene: TRBV5-5; CDR3 length: 15; CDR3 DNA: TGTGCCAGCAGCTGGGTGGACTCTGCGAACACTGAAGCTTTCTTT; CDR3 protein: CASSWVDSANTEAFF
J gene: TRBJ2-3; clone size: NA; D gene: NA; V gene: TRBV7-3; CDR3 length: 14; CDR3 DNA: TGTGCCAGCAGCACACGACCGGGGGAGGATACGCAGTATTTT; CDR3 protein: CASSTRPGEDTQYF
J gene: TRBJ1-1; clone size: NA; D gene: TRBD1; V gene: TRBV29-1; CDR3 length: 13; CDR3 DNA: TGCAGCGCCCGAGAGGGGGCAAACACTGAAGCTTTCTTT; CDR3 protein: CSAREGANTEAFF
J gene: TRBJ1-5; clone size: NA; D gene: TRBD1; V gene: TRBV30; CDR3 length: 14; CDR3 DNA: TGTGCCTGGATAACGGACAGGGACAATCAGCCCCAGCATTTT; CDR3 protein: CAWITDRDNQPQHF
J gene: TRBJ2-7; clone size: few; D gene: TRBD2; V gene: TRBV27; CDR3 length: 14; CDR3 DNA: TGTGCCAGCAGCCTCTCCGGGACTAGCCGCGAGCAGTACTTC; CDR3 protein: CASSLSGTSREQYF
J gene: TRBJ2-5; clone size: NA; D gene: NA; V gene: TRBV5-1; CDR3 length: 16; CDR3 DNA: TGCGCCAGCAGCCCTTCTCCGGGACATTCCCAAGAGACCCAGTACTTC; CDR3 protein: CASSPSPGHSQETQYF
J gene: TRBJ1-5; clone size: NA; D gene: NA; V gene: TRBV28; CDR3 length: 12; CDR3 DNA: TGTGCCAGCACGGCGGGCAATCAGCCCCAGCATTTT; CDR3 protein: CASTAGNQPQHF
J gene: TRBJ2-5; clone size: NA; D gene: NA; V gene: TRBV7-8; CDR3 length: 14; CDR3 DNA: TGTGCCAGCAGCCGGGTAGAAGTTGGAGAGACCCAGTACTTC; CDR3 protein: CASSRVEVGETQYF
J gene: TRBJ1-4; clone size: few; D gene: TRBD1; V gene: TRBV6-1; CDR3 length: 16; CDR3 DNA: TGTGCCAGCAGTGTGGGCTCAGGGGGCATTGGTGAAAAACTGTTTTTT; CDR3 protein: CASSVGSGGIGEKLFF
J gene: TRBJ1-4; clone size: NA; D gene: TRBD1; V gene: TRBV7-9; CDR3 length: 15; CDR3 DNA: TGTGCCAGCAGCTTACAGGGGGCCTCTAATGAAAAACTGTTTTTT; CDR3 protein: CASSLQGASNEKLFF
J gene: TRBJ1-5; clone size: NA; D gene: TRBD1; V gene: TRBV7-3; CDR3 length: 13; CDR3 DNA: TGTGCCAGCAGCCCGACAGGGGGGCAGCCCCAGCATTTT; CDR3 protein: CASSPTGGQPQHF
J gene: TRBJ1-1; clone size: NA; D gene: TRBD1; V gene: TRBV15; CDR3 length: 18; CDR3 DNA: TGTGCCACCAGCGTCGCCCGGGACAGGGAGGTTGGAGGAGCTGAAGCTTTCTTT; CDR3 protein: CATSVARDREVGGAEAFF